Shown below are 4 T cell receptor beta chains from a single sample sequenced in a study of blood T cell repertoires in COVID-19. Profiled with immunoSEQ multiplex PCR; TCRdb holds only in-frame clones, not every one. The sample has 110,000 to 150,000 clones; approximately 78% are singletons. The sequenced material came from PBMCs or T cells enriched from blood (not recorded which). The source of these receptors is a woman aged 45-65 years who had recovered from COVID-19.

The V and J genes are TRBV7-2 and TRBJ2-7; D possibly corresponds to TRBD2 (5 bases). The V end was cut by 0 bases, the J end by 3 bases, with 9 bases between. CDR3 size: 14 residues. Germline V CDR1 and CDR2: SGHTA, FQGNSA. CDR3 bases: TGTGCCAGCAGCTTAGCGCCGGGGAGCTACGAGCAGTACGTC. As protein: CASSLAPGSYEQYV.

The genes are TRBV2 and TRBJ1-6, with D possibly TRBD1 on 5 matching bases. Germline CDR1 reads SNHLY; CDR2 reads FYNNEI. Trimming removed 4 bases at V and 6 bases at J, with 7 bases between. The CDR3 length is 13 residues. This CDR3 reads CASSGQPNSPLHF. CDR3 nucleotide sequence: TGTGCCAGCAGTGGACAGCCTAATTCACCCCTCCACTTT. Supplemented by reference TRBV2 and TRBJ1-6, the full variable domain reads EPEVTQTPSHQVTQMGQEVILRCVPISNHLYFYWYRQILGQKVEFLVSFYNNEISEKSEIFDDQFSVERPDGSNFTLKIRSTKLEDSAMYFCASSGQPNSPLHFGNGTRLTVT.

V gene TRBV2 combines with J gene TRBJ2-7, with TRBD1 as a possible D gene (7 bases). The germline V gene encodes CDR1 SNHLY and CDR2 FYNNEI. CDR3 length equals 15 residues. V lost 6 bases and J lost 0, with 15 bases in between. This CDR3 reads CASRMRGTASYEQYV. The CDR3, as DNA: TGTGCCAGCAGAATGCGCGGGACAGCCTCCTACGAGCAGTACGTC.

This clone was counted a few times. V usage is TRBV4-1 and J usage is TRBJ1-1; D is uncertain. The germline V and J ends were trimmed by 4 bases and 1 base, with 16 bases remaining between them. This CDR3 region has 16 residues. CDR1 and CDR2 (germline): MGHRA, YSYEKL. The CDR3 is CASSRRESTQNTEAFF. The CDR3 DNA reads as TGCGCCAGCAGCCGGCGGGAGTCTACACAGAACACTGAAGCTTTCTTT.